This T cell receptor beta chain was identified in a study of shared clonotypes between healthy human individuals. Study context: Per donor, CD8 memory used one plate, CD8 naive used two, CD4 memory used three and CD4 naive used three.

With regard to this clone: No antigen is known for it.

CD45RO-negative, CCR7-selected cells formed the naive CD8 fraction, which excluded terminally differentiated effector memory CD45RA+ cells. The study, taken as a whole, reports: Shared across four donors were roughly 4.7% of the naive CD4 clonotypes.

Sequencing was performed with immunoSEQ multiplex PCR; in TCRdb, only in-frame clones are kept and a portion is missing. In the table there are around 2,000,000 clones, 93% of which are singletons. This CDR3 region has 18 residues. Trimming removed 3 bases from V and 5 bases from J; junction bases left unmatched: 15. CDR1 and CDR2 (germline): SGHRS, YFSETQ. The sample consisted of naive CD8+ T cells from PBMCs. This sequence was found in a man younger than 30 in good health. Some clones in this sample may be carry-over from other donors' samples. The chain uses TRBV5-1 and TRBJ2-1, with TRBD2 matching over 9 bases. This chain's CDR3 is CASSSIRLAETENNEQFF. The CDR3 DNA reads TGCGCCAGCAGCTCTATCCGACTAGCGGAAACCGAAAACAATGAGCAGTTCTTC.